These T cell receptor beta chains were read from a single sample in a study of somatic mutations in cytotoxic T cells in rheumatoid arthritis. TCRdb keeps only in-frame clones here, not all; method: immunoSEQ multiplex PCR. This sample carries 35,000 to 45,000 clones, more than 80% of them seen once, and the ten largest clones take roughly 3.2%. The sequencing sample was made of CD8+ T cells sorted from blood. The source is a man aged 40-49 years in good health. Both conserved end residues are trimmed from each CDR3.

TRBV15,TRBJ1-1,ATSTARNTEAF
TRBV11-2,TRBJ2-7,ASSLESGLGYEQY
TRBV5-1,TRBJ1-5,ASSLGGNSNQPQH
TRBV29-1,TRBJ1-2,SVEARAGYGYT
TRBV19,TRBJ2-3,ASSDRDRGADTQY
TRBV28,TRBJ2-7,ASSPDRGEQY
TRBV12-5,TRBJ1-2,ASGPGKSYGYT
TRBV5-1,TRBJ1-2,ASSLNGRTLGNYGYT
TRBV5-6,TRBJ1-3,ASSFSGWGLYSGNTIY
TRBV7-9,TRBJ2-2,AGTGDTGELF
TRBV27,TRBJ2-1,ASSLNELGNEQF
TRBV29-1,TRBJ2-7,SVEVQDYEQY
TRBV9,TRBJ2-7,ASSVEGAPTGEQY
TRBV9,TRBJ2-3,ASSERTSGDTQY
TRBV5-1,TRBJ1-1,ASSPDRSGEAF
TRBV4-2,TRBJ1-5,ASSQVDEPSQPQH
TRBV4-3,TRBJ2-1,ASSQAEEAGYNEQF
TRBV27,TRBJ2-7,ASSSSGTNLHHEQY
TRBV27,TRBJ2-7,ASSLSWEDYEQY
TRBV7-9,TRBJ2-5,ASSLGTGGETQY
TRBV2,TRBJ2-5,ASSDPTSGAQETQY
TRBV5-1,TRBJ2-7,ASSFETGPVYEQY
TRBV7-9,TRBJ2-5,ASSLVGESETQY
TRBV5-1,TRBJ2-2,ASRLLAGHTGELF
TRBV6-5,TRBJ1-1,ASNKQENTEAF
TRBV6-5,TRBJ1-2,ASSYGQGADGYT
TRBV4-1,TRBJ1-5,ASSQEWTVHQPQH
TRBV7-2,TRBJ2-3,ASSLTSGRGDTQY
TRBV7-6,TRBJ2-1,ASSPEFGAVYNEQF
TRBV5-1,TRBJ2-7,ASSSRDSYEQY
TRBV4-3,TRBJ1-6,ASSQERGLNSPLH
TRBV28,TRBJ2-7,ASSLFGAGVPPYEQY
TRBV7-9,TRBJ2-3,ASSLVREPADTQY
TRBV9,TRBJ1-1,ASSVGADRGNTEAF
TRBV12-5,TRBJ2-7,ASGLVCREAYEQY
TRBV29-1,TRBJ2-7,SVEDPPYEQY
TRBV14,TRBJ2-7,ASSQDRRLAGGPFSEQY
TRBV30,NA,AYLAGDFYEQY
TRBV10-1,TRBJ2-1,ARGTASYNEQF
TRBV7-2,TRBJ2-5,ASSLRPTRETQY
TRBV9,TRBJ1-1,ASSVAGGNTEAF
TRBV7-8,TRBJ2-1,ASSPWGSGDYNEQF
TRBV15,TRBJ1-1,ATSREKGLNTEAF
TRBV19,TRBJ1-4,ASSIIGGMEKLF
TRBV15,TRBJ1-3,ATSRVGGSGNTIY
TRBV7-3,TRBJ1-5,ASSLGLNQPQH
TRBV18,TRBJ1-4,ASSPGDRPEKLF
TRBV5-1,TRBJ2-7,ASMGNTYEQY
TRBV5-1,TRBJ1-1,ASSTAGIMNTEAF
TRBV4-1,TRBJ1-1,ASSQGPSMNTEAF
TRBV6-5,TRBJ2-2,ASSYRENTGELF
TRBV10-3,TRBJ1-2,AISEVQGKNGYT
TRBV30,TRBJ1-1,AWGANTEAF
TRBV7-9,TRBJ2-2,ASSLTGTSGRGTGELF
TRBV5-6,TRBJ1-1,ASSSGGGRGTEAF
TRBV28,TRBJ2-4,ASSFIPAGPKNIQY
TRBV4-1,TRBJ1-1,ASSQDPGDTEAF